Presented here are 19 T cell receptor beta chains from one specimen sequenced in a study of response to subunit inactivated influenza vaccine. TCRdb processed the RT-PCR reads anew with MiXCR; each CDR3 protein has one entry. The repertoire consists of some 500,000 distinct CDR3 sequences, with 25% occurring once and the leading ten covering approximately 2%. The material was CD4+ T cells sorted from PBMCs, obtained more than 4 days after vaccination. The source is a man aged 45-60 years who received an inactivated influenza vaccine.

Only a few counts were recorded for this clonotype. The J gene is TRBJ1-1, the V gene TRBV4-3; TRBD1 agrees at 7 bases. Per germline, CDR1 LGHNA and CDR2 YSLEER. This CDR3 comprises 14 residues. Germline trimming cut 1 base from V and 11 bases from J; bases unmatched to any gene: 10. CDR3 sequence reads: CASSQVVRQGSAFF. CDR3 DNA sequence: TGCGCCAGCAGCCAAGTCGTTCGACAGGGTTCGGCTTTCTTT.

This sequence joins TRBV12-3 or TRBV12-4 and TRBJ2-1, with 7 bases aligning to TRBD1. J lost 5 bases, V lost 3 bases, and 13 bases had no gene match. The CDR3 has 17 amino acids. CDR3 sequence reads: CASSFTRGQGVDNEQFF. In nucleotides, the CDR3 is TGTGCCAGCAGTTTTACGAGGGGGCAGGGAGTCGACAATGAGCAGTTCTTC.

This clonotype was detected a few times. The V call is TRBV5-1, the J call TRBJ1-6, with D maybe TRBD1 (5 bases). V lost 3 bases and J 7 bases, leaving 5 bases between the germline ends. The CDR3 loop spans 12 amino acids. Germline V gene data show CDR1 as SGHRS and CDR2 as YFSETQ. DNA of the CDR3: TGCGCCAGCAGCTGGGGGAATTCACCCCTCCACTTT. It translates to CASSWGNSPLHF.

This chain links TRBV4-1 with TRBJ2-3; D call uncertain. There are 16 residues in the CDR3. Germline V CDR1 and CDR2: MGHRA, YSYEKL. The ends were cut back, 0 bases at V and 0 bases at J, with 10 bases in the middle. The CDR3 bases are TGCGCCAGCAGCCAAGATCTCCAGACTAGCACAGATACGCAGTATTTT. This encodes CASSQDLQTSTDTQYF.

This clonotype was detected ten times or more. The rearrangement joins TRBV19 to TRBJ2-1; 8 nucleotides agree with TRBD1. Germline V gives CDR1 LNHDA, CDR2 SQIVND (reference sequence). This CDR3 is 14 amino acids long. With V trimmed by 8 bases and J by 3 bases, 6 bases remained unmatched. The CDR3: CASAGTGVYNEQFF. Here the CDR3 DNA reads TGTGCCAGTGCTGGGACAGGCGTCTACAATGAGCAGTTCTTC.

This clonotype occurred a few times. The chain carries TRBV5-1 and TRBJ2-1; 7 positions agree with TRBD2. With V trimmed by 4 bases and J by 0 bases, 7 bases remained unmatched. CDR3 length equals 16 residues. CDR1 is SGHRS and CDR2 is YFSETQ in the germline V gene. The CDR3 sequence is CASSPGLPSSYNEQFF. The DNA of the CDR3 is TGCGCCAGCAGCCCGGGACTACCCAGCTCCTACAATGAGCAGTTCTTC.

The chain joins TRBV6-2 or TRBV6-3 to TRBJ2-1; 10 nucleotides match TRBD2. With 3 bases clipped from V and 10 bases from J, the junction kept 6 bases outside the gene matches. CDR3 length: 14 amino acids. Germline V gene sequence: CDR1 MNHEY, CDR2 SVGEGT. CDR3 sequence: CASSYQRGGREQFF. DNA for the CDR3: TGTGCCAGCAGTTATCAGCGGGGGGGCCGGGAGCAGTTCTTC.

J is TRBJ2-1 and V is TRBV27, with D perhaps matching TRBD1 (6 bases). Trimming removed 6 bases at V and 3 bases at J, with 18 bases between. The germline gives CDR1 MNHEY, CDR2 SMNVEV (reference sequence). This CDR3 is 16 amino acids long. The CDR3 here is CASRQYRGGRYNEQFF. CDR3 sequence (DNA): TGTGCCAGCAGACAATACCGAGGGGGTCGCTACAATGAGCAGTTCTTC.

This clonotype is a singleton in its sample. This chain connects TRBV5-1 to TRBJ1-3; D is possibly TRBD1 (5 bases). Germline CDR1 SGHRS, CDR2 YFSETQ. This CDR3 region has 16 residues. Trimming removed 0 bases from V and 2 bases from J, with 12 bases in between. CDR3 amino acids: CASSLASGLTGNTIYF. Written as DNA, the CDR3 is TGCGCCAGCAGCTTGGCCTCAGGGCTCACTGGAAACACCATATATTTT. The full variable domain, rest sourced from reference TRBV5-1 and TRBJ1-3, is KAGVTQTPRYLIKTRGQQVTLSCSPISGHRSVSWYQQTPGQGLQFLFEYFSETQRNKGNFPGRFSGRQFSNSRSEMNVSTLELGDSALYLCASSLASGLTGNTIYFGEGSWLTVV.

The chain carries TRBV7-2 and TRBJ1-5; D is undetermined. Germline V lookup: CDR1 SGHTA, CDR2 FQGNSA. The CDR3 spans 15 residues. Trimming shortened V by 4 bases and J by 2 bases, and 12 bases separated the two germline ends. CDR3 DNA sequence: TGTGCCAGCAGCTCAGAGGTTCAGGGCAATCAGCCCCAGCATTTT. Its translation is CASSSEVQGNQPQHF.

The rearrangement uses TRBV10-3 and TRBJ1-5; 10 nucleotides line up with TRBD1. V lost 6 bases to trimming and J lost 2 bases; unmatched junction nucleotides: 4. Per germline, CDR1 ENHRY and CDR2 SYGVKD. This CDR3 has 15 residues. The CDR3 is CAIRPGTGGNQPQHF. The CDR3 region has the DNA TGTGCCATCAGACCCGGGACAGGGGGCAATCAGCCCCAGCATTTT.

The rearrangement joins TRBV5-1 to TRBJ1-2; the match to TRBD1 covers 7 bases. Losses at the gene ends were 0 bases for V and 8 bases for J; bases not matched to a gene: 10. CDR3 length: 15 amino acids. Germline CDR1 and CDR2: SGHRS and YFSETQ. CDR3 amino acids: CASSLGDSGARGYTF. DNA of the CDR3: TGCGCCAGCAGCTTGGGGGACAGTGGGGCGCGAGGCTACACCTTC.

This clonotype has more than one count but fewer than ten. The V call is TRBV29-1, the J call TRBJ2-5; the D gene is possibly TRBD2 (6 bases). CDR1 is SQVTM and CDR2 is ANQGSEA in the germline V gene. The CDR3 has 12 amino acids. V lost 6 bases to trimming and J lost 2 bases, with 10 bases between them. CDR3 amino acids: CSVSGQQETQYF. CDR3 sequence (DNA): TGCAGCGTAAGCGGGCAGCAAGAGACCCAGTACTTC.

The sample holds a few counts of this clonotype. This chain joins TRBV6-5 and TRBJ2-3; D could derive from TRBD1 or TRBD2 (5 bases each). The CDR3 loop spans 13 amino acids. Trimming took off 2 bases at V and 6 bases at J, with 9 bases between the two ends. Germline CDR1 is MNHEY and CDR2 is SVGAGI. The CDR3 DNA reads as TGTGCCAGCAGTTACGGGGGTTACGATACGCAGTATTTT. As protein: CASSYGGYDTQYF.

The gene calls are TRBV20-1 and TRBJ2-7; 9 positions agree with TRBD1. With V trimmed by 3 bases and J by 2 bases, 8 bases remained unmatched. This CDR3 spans 15 amino acids. Germline CDR1 reads DFQATT; CDR2 reads SNEGSKA (reference sequence). Here the CDR3 reads CSASGNRGRTYEQYF. DNA for the CDR3: TGCAGTGCTAGCGGTAACAGGGGGCGCACCTACGAGCAGTACTTC.

The chain recombines TRBV2 with TRBJ1-5; 7 bases are shared with TRBD1. CDR1 and CDR2 (germline): SNHLY, FYNNEI. CDR3 length: 14 residues. The V gene end was trimmed by 4 bases and the J gene end by 5 bases; junction bases not matched to a gene: 5. The CDR3 nucleotides read TGTGCCAGCAGTGGTAGGGACAGTTATCAGCCCCAGCATTTT. It codes for CASSGRDSYQPQHF.

This clonotype showed up just a few times. This chain uses TRBV9 with TRBJ2-7, with D possibly matching TRBD1 (6 bases). This CDR3 region has 15 residues. V was pared by 0 bases and J by 2 bases, with 12 bases between. Germline loops: CDR1 SGDLS, CDR2 YYNGEE. CDR3 nucleotides: TGTGCCAGCAGCGTAGACGTGACAGGCCCCTACGAGCAGTACTTC. Translation gives CASSVDVTGPYEQYF.

The chain carries TRBV12-3 or TRBV12-4 and TRBJ1-2; no definite D call. The CDR3 extends over 13 amino acids. The V end lost 1 base, the J end lost 7 bases, and 10 bases lay between the germline ends. Here the CDR3 DNA reads TGTGCCAGCAGTTTAGGAGGGTTGTTTGGCTACACCTTC. As protein: CASSLGGLFGYTF.

The genes are TRBV5-1 and TRBJ1-1, with D perhaps TRBD1 (6 bases). Germline V lookup: CDR1 SGHRS, CDR2 YFSETQ. The CDR3 is 13 residues long. The germline V and J ends were trimmed by 5 bases and 4 bases, with 12 bases remaining between them. CDR3 in amino acids: CASSMTGLTEAFF. As DNA, the CDR3 is TGCGCCAGCAGTATGACAGGTCTCACTGAAGCTTTCTTT.